This entry is about one T cell receptor (beta chain). Per the original data handling: Estimation of nucleated cell counts was performed using reference gene primer amplification. Measured with immunoSEQ multiplex PCR; TCRdb has only the in-frame clones, and not every one. V, J and clone size were drawn from that table, and D and trimming were deduced from the DNA. Found here are fewer than 500,000 clones, more than 80% of them singletons; the top ten hold roughly 1.1%. These data originate in a study of blood T cell repertoires in COVID-19. Looking at the study overall: Sample material is recorded as cDNA or gDNA derived from T cells, B-cell-depleted T cells, or PBMCs.

Either two negative PCRs, clearance, or symptom resolution qualified Cohort 3 donors as recovered. The clonotype comes from a man aged 30 to 45 who had recovered from COVID-19. Sequencing was performed on PBMCs or T cells enriched from blood (not recorded which).

The CDR3 sequence is CATSRKSIWTPQETQYF. CDR3 coding DNA: TGTGCCACCAGCAGAAAGTCAATCTGGACACCACAAGAGACCCAGTACTTC. The chain joins TRBV15 to TRBJ2-5; D is possibly TRBD1 (5 bases). CDR1 LNHNV and CDR2 YYDKDF come from the germline V gene (reference sequence). V shed 2 bases and J shed 2 bases, with 18 bases lying between them. This CDR3 comprises 17 residues.